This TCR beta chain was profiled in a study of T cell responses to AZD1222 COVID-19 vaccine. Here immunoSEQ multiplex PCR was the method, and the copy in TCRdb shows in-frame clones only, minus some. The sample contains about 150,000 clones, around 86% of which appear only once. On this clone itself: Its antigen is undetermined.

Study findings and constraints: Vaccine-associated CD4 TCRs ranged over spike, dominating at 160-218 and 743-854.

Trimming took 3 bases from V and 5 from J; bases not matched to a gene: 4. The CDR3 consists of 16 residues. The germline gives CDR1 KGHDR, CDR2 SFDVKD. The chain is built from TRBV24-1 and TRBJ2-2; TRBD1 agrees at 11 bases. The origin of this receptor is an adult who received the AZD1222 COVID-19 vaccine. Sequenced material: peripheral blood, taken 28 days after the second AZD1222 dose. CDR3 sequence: CATSDRTGGKTGELFF. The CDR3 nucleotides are TGTGCCACCAGTGATCGGACAGGGGGCAAGACCGGGGAGCTGTTTTTT.